This TCR beta chain was recovered during a study of T cells in Graves' hyperthyroidism and ophthalmopathy. Amplification targeted TCR beta CDR3 regions from RNA transcripts. RT-PCR in the first round (using the HTBI primer set) targeted the TCR CDR3. A single record per CDR3 protein comes from TCRdb applying MiXCR to the multiplex PCR reads. The top ten hold more than 30% of the sample, which has under 300,000 distinct CDR3 sequences, roughly 15% seen once. Germline-derived CDR1 and CDR2 are MDHEN and SYDVKM. The V end lost 6 bases, the J end lost 12 bases, and 12 bases lay between the germline ends. The CDR3 sequence is 11 residues long.

This TCR derives from a woman aged 45-65 years with Graves' hyperthyroidism that later progressed to Graves' ophthalmopathy. The genes are TRBV28 and TRBJ2-1; D unclear. The sequenced sample consisted of blood. Here the CDR3 DNA reads TGTGCCAGCAGCTTAGTTTCCCCGCAGTTCTTC. It translates to CASSLVSPQFF.